The TCR beta chain described here comes from a study of regulatory T cells in long-lasting Graves disease. The CDR3 is 12 amino acids. From germline, CDR1 is SGHTA and CDR2 FQGNSA. V shed 2 bases and J shed 9 bases, with 8 bases lying between them. Time point in this sample: newly diagnosed GD, antithyroid drugs for less than 3 months. PBMC-derived RNA was used for the TCR library. Building the TCR beta libraries relied on iRepertoire HTBI primers, and CDR3 regions underwent Arm-PCR. TCRdb fed the multiplex PCR reads into MiXCR, producing one record per CDR3 protein. The sample has some 250,000 distinct CDR3 sequences, approximately 18% seen once. There are many counts of this clonotype. These same data were also listed under a study on T cells in Graves' hyperthyroidism and ophthalmopathy.

Sequencing was performed on peripheral blood mononuclear cells (PBMCs), taken at new diagnosis, from a patient treated with antithyroid drugs. This sequence originates from a woman aged 25 to 39 with Graves disease. This chain uses TRBV7-2 with TRBJ2-1; D may be TRBD2 (6 bases). The CDR3 is CASSLTSSEQFF. DNA for the CDR3: TGTGCCAGCAGCTTAACTAGCAGTGAGCAGTTCTTC.